This is a list of T cell receptor beta chains from one sample in a study of T cells in Graves' hyperthyroidism and ophthalmopathy. TCRdb re-derived calls from the multiplex PCR reads in MiXCR, one entry per CDR3 protein. In the table there are under 350,000 distinct CDR3 sequences, 15% to 20% of which are singletons. Sample: blood. These receptors all stem from a woman aged 45-60 years with Graves' hyperthyroidism. CDR3s include the opening cysteine and the closing phenylalanine or tryptophan. D genes are given only for firm matches. Size is omitted from some rows. Given values are once, few, many or a class for expanded clones.

v_gene	d_gene	abundance	j_gene	len	CDR3aa	CDR3nt
TRBV7-9	TRBD1	many	TRBJ1-6	14	CASTPATGISPLHF	TGTGCCAGCACCCCTGCGACAGGGATCTCACCCCTCCACTTT
TRBV28	TRBD1	-	TRBJ2-7	11	CASSSTGSQYF	TGTGCCAGCAGTTCGACAGGGAGCCAGTACTTC
TRBV5-4	TRBD2	-	TRBJ2-7	15	CASSLGNGGNYEQYF	TGTGCCAGCAGCTTGGGAAACGGGGGGAACTACGAGCAGTACTTC
TRBV3-1	TRBD2	many	TRBJ2-5	15	CASSPGGGSQETQYF	TGTGCCAGCAGTCCTGGCGGGGGTTCCCAAGAGACCCAGTACTTC
TRBV18	-	many	TRBJ2-7	14	CASSPMEGDYEQYF	TGTGCCAGCTCACCAATGGAGGGGGACTACGAGCAGTACTTC
TRBV27	-	many	TRBJ2-1	17	CASSLYGQLSSYNEQFF	TGTGCCAGCAGCTTATACGGACAGCTAAGCTCCTACAATGAGCAGTTCTTC
TRBV20-1	-	-	TRBJ2-7	11	CSAAEQYEQYF	TGCAGTGCGGCTGAACAGTACGAGCAGTACTTC
TRBV7-8	-	many	TRBJ1-4	13	CASASGTDRKLFF	TGTGCCAGCGCCTCCGGGACCGACCGTAAACTGTTTTTT
TRBV12-3/TRBV12-4	TRBD1	-	TRBJ1-4	16	CASSLIPGQGTEKLFF	TGTGCCAGCAGTTTAATCCCCGGACAGGGTACTGAAAAACTGTTTTTT
TRBV12-3/TRBV12-4	-	many	TRBJ1-1	14	CASSLVGEIGEAFF	TGTGCCAGCAGTTTAGTCGGGGAGATAGGTGAAGCTTTCTTT
TRBV6-2/TRBV6-3	TRBD2	many	TRBJ2-1	17	CASSYMSMAGGYNEQFF	TGTGCCAGCAGTTATATGTCTATGGCGGGAGGCTACAATGAGCAGTTCTTC
TRBV3-1	-	many	TRBJ1-2	15	CASSQDLGGAIGYTF	TGTGCCAGCAGCCAAGATCTGGGGGGGGCGATTGGCTACACCTTC
TRBV12-3/TRBV12-4	-	many	TRBJ1-5	13	CASSFNPLQPQHF	TGTGCCAGCAGTTTTAACCCCCTTCAGCCCCAGCATTTT
TRBV6-2/TRBV6-3	-	-	TRBJ2-1	11	CASDREGEQFF	TGTGCCAGCGACAGGGAGGGTGAGCAGTTCTTC
TRBV6-1	TRBD2	many	TRBJ2-7	15	CASREVAGPLYEQYF	TGTGCCAGCAGAGAGGTAGCGGGACCCCTCTACGAGCAGTACTTC
TRBV5-1	-	-	TRBJ1-1	14	CASSLDRPNTEAFF	TGCGCCAGCAGCTTGGACAGACCCAACACTGAAGCTTTCTTT
TRBV7-8	TRBD1	few	TRBJ1-2	15	CASSLGTGSFYGYTF	TGTGCCAGCAGCTTAGGGACAGGAAGTTTCTATGGCTACACCTTC
TRBV11-2	TRBD2	many	TRBJ2-1	17	CASTWGGGREGPNEQFF	TGTGCCAGCACCTGGGGTGGTGGGCGGGAGGGCCCCAATGAGCAGTTCTTC
TRBV27	-	many	TRBJ1-1	13	CASGPRKDTEAFF	TGTGCCAGCGGCCCGCGAAAAGACACTGAAGCTTTCTTT
TRBV6-2/TRBV6-3	-	-	TRBJ1-2	11	CASSYWNGYTF	TGTGCCAGCAGTTACTGGAATGGCTACACCTTC
TRBV20-1	TRBD2	-	TRBJ2-3	14	CSAWGLAGEDTQYF	TGCAGTGCTTGGGGACTAGCGGGAGAAGATACGCAGTATTTT
TRBV11-2	-	many	TRBJ2-5	15	CASSFVPGAIETQYF	TGTGCCAGCAGCTTTGTACCGGGGGCCATCGAGACCCAGTACTTC
TRBV5-1	TRBD2	-	TRBJ2-2	16	CASSLRTSGNTGELFF	TGCGCCAGCAGCTTACGGACTAGCGGAAACACCGGGGAGCTGTTTTTT
TRBV7-9	TRBD1	few	TRBJ1-1	15	CASSARQGTHTEAFF	TGTGCCAGCAGCGCCCGACAGGGGACCCACACTGAAGCTTTCTTT
TRBV5-1	-	many	TRBJ1-2	11	CASSNNYGYTF	TGCGCCAGCAGCAATAACTATGGCTACACCTTC
TRBV30	-	few	TRBJ2-5	13	CAWSLGPGWDQYF	TGTGCCTGGAGCTTGGGACCTGGATGGGACCAGTACTTC
TRBV20-1	-	-	TRBJ2-2	12	CSARDEFGHLFF	TGCAGTGCTAGAGATGAATTTGGGCATCTGTTTTTT
TRBV30	-	-	TRBJ1-6	12	CAWTGQLGPLHF	TGTGCCTGGACCGGTCAGTTGGGACCCCTCCACTTT
TRBV6-2/TRBV6-3	-	-	TRBJ2-5	12	CASSISDETQYF	TGTGCCAGCTCGATCAGCGACGAGACCCAGTACTTC
TRBV9	-	-	TRBJ2-5	16	CASSVVGGAGLETQYF	TGTGCCAGCAGCGTAGTGGGGGGTGCGGGTCTGGAGACCCAGTACTTC
TRBV28	-	few	TRBJ1-5	11	CATAGVQPQHF	TGTGCCACGGCAGGGGTCCAGCCCCAGCATTTT
TRBV11-2	-	many	TRBJ2-7	15	CASLWGTGSGYEQYF	TGTGCCAGCCTATGGGGGACGGGATCGGGCTACGAGCAGTACTTC
TRBV6-1	TRBD1	few	TRBJ1-1	13	CASSDRGRTEAFF	TGTGCCAGCAGTGACAGGGGGCGGACTGAAGCTTTCTTT
TRBV12-3/TRBV12-4	TRBD1	few	TRBJ1-5	15	CASGTVRNSNQPQHF	TGTGCCAGCGGGACAGTTCGTAATAGCAATCAGCCCCAGCATTTT
TRBV18	-	many	TRBJ1-3	14	CASSPEGFGHTIYF	TGTGCCAGCTCACCAGAAGGGTTTGGTCACACCATATATTTT
TRBV6-1	TRBD2	many	TRBJ2-1	15	CASSEGLAGGIEQFF	TGTGCCAGCAGTGAAGGACTAGCGGGAGGTATTGAGCAGTTCTTC
TRBV18	TRBD1	many	TRBJ2-1	17	CASSLPLGQRSYNEQFF	TGTGCCAGCTCACTACCTTTGGGACAGAGGTCCTACAATGAGCAGTTCTTC
TRBV27	TRBD1	many	TRBJ2-3	13	CASSTLQGNTQYF	TGTGCCAGCAGTACGCTACAGGGGAATACGCAGTATTTT
TRBV7-9	TRBD1	-	TRBJ1-6	14	CASSLLQGGSPLHF	TGTGCCAGCAGCTTGTTGCAGGGGGGATCACCCCTCCACTTT
TRBV12-3/TRBV12-4	TRBD2	many	TRBJ2-3	16	CASSLSGLAITDTQYF	TGTGCCAGCAGTTTAAGTGGACTAGCGATAACAGATACGCAGTATTTT
TRBV19	-	few	TRBJ1-5	14	CASSMPGSEQPQHF	TGTGCCAGTAGTATGCCAGGGTCGGAACAGCCCCAGCATTTT
TRBV5-8	-	few	TRBJ2-1	15	CASSLWGGRYNEQFF	TGTGCCAGCAGCTTGTGGGGGGGCCGATACAATGAGCAGTTCTTC